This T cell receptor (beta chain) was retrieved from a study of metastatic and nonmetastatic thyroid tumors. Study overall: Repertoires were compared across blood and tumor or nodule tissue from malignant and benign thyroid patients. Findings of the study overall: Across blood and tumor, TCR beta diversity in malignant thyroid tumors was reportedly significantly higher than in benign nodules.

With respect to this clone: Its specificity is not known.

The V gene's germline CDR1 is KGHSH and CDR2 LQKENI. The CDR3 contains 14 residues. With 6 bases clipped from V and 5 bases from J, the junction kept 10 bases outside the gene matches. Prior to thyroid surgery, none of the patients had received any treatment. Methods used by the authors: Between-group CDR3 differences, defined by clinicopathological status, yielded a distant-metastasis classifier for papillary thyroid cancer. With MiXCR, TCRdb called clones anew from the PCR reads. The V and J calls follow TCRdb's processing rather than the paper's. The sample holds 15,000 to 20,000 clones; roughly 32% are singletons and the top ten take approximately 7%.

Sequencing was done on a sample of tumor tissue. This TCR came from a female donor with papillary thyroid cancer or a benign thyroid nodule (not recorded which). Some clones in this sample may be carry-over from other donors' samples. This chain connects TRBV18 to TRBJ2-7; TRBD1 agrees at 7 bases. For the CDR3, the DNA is TGTGCCAGCTCTCAACGGACAGGTTCCCACGAGCAGTACTTC. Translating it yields CASSQRTGSHEQYF. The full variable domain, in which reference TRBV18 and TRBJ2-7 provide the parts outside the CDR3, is NAGVMQNPRHLVRRRGQEARLRCSPMKGHSHVYWYRQLPEEGLKFMVYLQKENIIDESGMPKERFSAEFPKEGPSILRIQQVVRGDSAAYFCASSQRTGSHEQYFGPGTRLTVT.